This T cell receptor (beta chain) was found in a study of shared T cell receptors in the human thymus. The CDR3 sequence is 16 residues long. Losses at the gene ends were 4 bases for V and 2 bases for J; bases not matched to a gene: 8. Germline V lookup: CDR1 SGDLS, CDR2 YYNGEE. This clone was observed once. Generated by immunoSEQ multiplex PCR, the TCRdb table keeps only in-frame clones and is missing some. The repertoire holds about 380,000 clones, around 95% seen once, with roughly 0.02% in the top ten. The chain joins TRBV9 to TRBJ2-1; 8 bases fit TRBD1. Sequences were obtained from thymocytes. The TCR originated in a human donor. This CDR3 is CASSPSGQGPYNEQFF. The CDR3 DNA is TGTGCCAGCAGCCCCAGTGGACAGGGACCCTACAATGAGCAGTTCTTC.